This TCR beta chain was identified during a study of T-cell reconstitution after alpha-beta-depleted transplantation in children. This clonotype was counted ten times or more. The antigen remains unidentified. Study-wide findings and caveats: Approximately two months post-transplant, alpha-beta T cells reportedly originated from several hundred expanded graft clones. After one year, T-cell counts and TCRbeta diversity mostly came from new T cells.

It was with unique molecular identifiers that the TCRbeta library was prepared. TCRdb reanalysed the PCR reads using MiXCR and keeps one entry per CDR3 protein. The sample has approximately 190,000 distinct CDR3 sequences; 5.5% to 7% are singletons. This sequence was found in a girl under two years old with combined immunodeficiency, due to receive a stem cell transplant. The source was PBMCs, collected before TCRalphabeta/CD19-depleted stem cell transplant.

The CDR3: CASSLTSNTGELFF. The CDR3, as DNA: TGCGCCAGCAGCTTGACCTCGAACACCGGGGAGCTGTTTTTT. The rearrangement uses TRBV5-1 and TRBJ2-2, with no clear D. V lost 1 base, J lost 0 bases, and 4 bases lay in between. This CDR3 has 14 residues. The V gene's germline CDR1 is SGHRS and CDR2 YFSETQ.